The 32 T cell receptor beta chains below all came from one sample that was sequenced in a study of T cells in Graves' hyperthyroidism and ophthalmopathy. Amplification of TCR beta CDR3 regions used RNA as the template. The TCR CDR3 first-round RT-PCR relied on the HTBI primer set. TCRdb processed the multiplex PCR reads anew with MiXCR; each CDR3 protein has one entry. Among under 350,000 distinct CDR3 sequences, 12% to 15% were seen once, and the ten largest hold roughly 7.9%. The sequencing sample was made of blood. These receptors were collected from a middle-aged woman with Graves' hyperthyroidism.

This clonotype showed up many times. V usage is TRBV11-2 and J usage is TRBJ2-7; D is uncertain. This CDR3 has 15 amino acids. Germline V CDR1 and CDR2: SGHAT, FQNNGV. V gave up 0 bases and J gave up 2 bases, with 11 bases separating them. In DNA, the CDR3 is TGTGCCAGCAGCTTAGACTCAGCGATCCCCTACGAGCAGTACTTC. Translated, it gives CASSLDSAIPYEQYF.

This clonotype has a handful of counts. The chain is built from TRBV7-9 and TRBJ2-1; TRBD2 matches 9 bases. Germline V gives CDR1 SEHNR, CDR2 FQNEAQ (reference sequence). CDR3 length: 16 amino acids. The V segment lost 1 base and the J segment 0 bases; nucleotides outside the gene matches: 1. CDR3 loop: CASSLGAGGSYNEQFF. The DNA for the CDR3 is TGTGCCAGCAGCTTAGGAGCGGGAGGCTCCTACAATGAGCAGTTCTTC.

The chain recombines TRBV3-1 with TRBJ1-6; TRBD1 is a possible D gene (5 bases). In germline, CDR1 is LGHDT, CDR2 YNNKEL (reference sequence). Trimming removed 1 base from V and 8 bases from J, with 12 bases in between. The CDR3 runs 15 residues. The CDR3 DNA is TGTGCCAGCAGCCAAGTCCCAAGGGGTGATTCACCCCTCCACTTT. Amino acids: CASSQVPRGDSPLHF.

This clonotype was picked up many times. V and J are TRBV7-6 and TRBJ2-1, with D perhaps matching TRBD2 (5 bases). The CDR3 totals 17 residues. The V and J ends lost 2 bases and 6 bases respectively, with 20 bases between them. The V gene's germline CDR1 is SGHVS and CDR2 FNYEAQ. This chain's CDR3 is CASSLMIRGPLSNEQFF. The CDR3 region has the DNA TGTGCCAGCAGCTTAATGATCAGAGGGCCCTTGAGCAATGAGCAGTTCTTC.

This clonotype was recorded many times. The chain couples TRBV7-2 to TRBJ1-1; D might be TRBD1 (5 bases). CDR1 and CDR2 from the germline V gene are SGHTA and FQGNSA. Trimming took 1 base from V and 0 from J, leaving 15 bases between them. This CDR3 contains 17 residues. This chain's CDR3 is CASSLDRHGTMNTEAFF. CDR3 DNA sequence: TGTGCCAGCAGCTTAGATAGACACGGGACCATGAACACTGAAGCTTTCTTT.

This clonotype was seen many times. The chain links TRBV20-1 to TRBJ1-6, with D hard to call. Germline V lookup: CDR1 DFQATT, CDR2 SNEGSKA (reference sequence). The CDR3 loop spans 13 amino acids. Trimming shortened V by 1 base and J by 4 bases, and 5 bases separated the two germline ends. The CDR3 DNA reads as TGCAGTGCTAGAGTGGGTTATAATTCACCCCTCCACTTT. It yields the protein CSARVGYNSPLHF.

This clonotype was observed many times. This chain joins TRBV6-1 and TRBJ2-5; tentatively, D is TRBD1 (7 bases). V lost 6 bases, J lost 1 base, and 18 bases lay in between. Looked up from germline, CDR1 is MNHNS and CDR2 is SASEGT. The CDR3 runs to 16 residues. In nucleotides, the CDR3 is TGTGCCAGCAGCCCATTTCCAGGGGGACTCCAAGAGACCCAGTACTTC. Protein sequence: CASSPFPGGLQETQYF.

This clonotype was counted ten times or more. The V call is TRBV6-1, the J call TRBJ1-1; no clear D. Trimming cost V 5 bases and J 1 base, with 14 bases left between them. The CDR3 length is 15 residues. In germline, CDR1 is MNHNS, CDR2 SASEGT. The CDR3 loop is CASSTAPISNTEAFF. The CDR3 nucleotides read TGTGCCAGCAGTACGGCCCCGATTTCGAACACTGAAGCTTTCTTT.

This clonotype was seen repeatedly, ten times or more. This rearrangement joins TRBV7-9 to TRBJ2-3; D may match TRBD1 or TRBD2 (6 bases each). V was pared by 1 base and J by 2 bases, with 13 bases between. The CDR3 is 16 amino acids. The V gene's germline CDR1 is SEHNR and CDR2 FQNEAQ (reference sequence). The DNA for the CDR3 is TGTGCCAGCAGCTTAGGTGCGGGACAAGTCACAGATACGCAGTATTTT. Its translation: CASSLGAGQVTDTQYF.

This clonotype was picked up many times. This sequence joins TRBV4-1 and TRBJ2-7; 10 bases map to TRBD1. Germline V gives CDR1 MGHRA, CDR2 YSYEKL. V shed 2 bases and J 6 bases; nucleotides not matched to a gene: 10. The CDR3 totals 16 residues. CDR3 sequence reads: CASSQSTGTGAFEQYF. CDR3 DNA sequence: TGCGCCAGCAGCCAATCGACCGGGACAGGGGCGTTCGAGCAGTACTTC.

This clonotype was counted only a few times. V usage is TRBV3-1 and J usage is TRBJ2-3; no definite D call. V lost 1 base to trimming and J lost 2 bases, with 1 base between them. From germline, CDR1 is LGHDT and CDR2 YNNKEL (reference sequence). The CDR3 contains 12 residues. The CDR3 region has the DNA TGTGCCAGCAGCCAAGCCACAGATACGCAGTATTTT. This codes for CASSQATDTQYF.

This clonotype was detected a few times. V is TRBV9 and J is TRBJ2-5, with a weak D call TRBD2 (6 bases). The ends were cut back, 0 bases at V and 4 bases at J, with 10 bases in the middle. Per germline, CDR1 SGDLS and CDR2 YYNGEE. This CDR3 comprises 14 residues. The CDR3 loop reads CASSVARRGETQYF. The CDR3 DNA reads TGTGCCAGCAGCGTAGCTCGGAGGGGAGAGACCCAGTACTTC.

This clonotype showed up many times. The CDR3 region is CSAESDRSADTQYF. CDR3 bases: TGCAGTGCTGAGAGTGACAGATCAGCAGATACGCAGTATTTT. The V and J genes are TRBV20-1 and TRBJ2-3; tentative D call: TRBD1 (5 bases). This CDR3 comprises 14 residues. V shed 5 bases and J shed 4 bases, with 16 bases lying between them. Looked up from germline, CDR1 is DFQATT and CDR2 is SNEGSKA (reference sequence).

This clonotype appeared many times. The chain joins TRBV6-1 to TRBJ1-1; 9 nucleotides agree with TRBD1. Germline V lookup: CDR1 MNHNS, CDR2 SASEGT. The CDR3 has 15 amino acids. Trimming removed 5 bases from V and 0 bases from J; junction bases left unmatched: 4. The DNA for the CDR3 is TGTGCCAGCAGTTCTACAGGGGGCCTGAACACTGAAGCTTTCTTT. This sequence encodes CASSSTGGLNTEAFF.

This clonotype was seen at least ten times. This CDR3 is CASMLSGGSSYEQYF. The CDR3, as DNA: TGTGCCAGCATGTTAAGTGGCGGGAGCTCCTACGAGCAGTACTTC. The chain is built from TRBV27 and TRBJ2-7, with 7 nucleotides matching TRBD2. The V gene end was trimmed by 7 bases and the J gene end by 0 bases; junction bases not matched to a gene: 9. This CDR3 spans 15 amino acids. Germline V gene lookup returns CDR1 MNHEY and CDR2 SMNVEV (reference sequence).

This clonotype showed up many times. The rearrangement uses TRBV11-3 and TRBJ1-4; D gene unclear. With 3 bases removed from V and 6 bases from J, the gap between germline ends came to 11 bases. This CDR3 is built from 14 residues. Germline V gives CDR1 SGHNT, CDR2 YENEEA. The CDR3 DNA reads as TGTGCCAGCAGCTTGGAGTTTGGGGATGAAAAACTGTTTTTT. Translated, it gives CASSLEFGDEKLFF.

The V and J genes are TRBV20-1 and TRBJ1-6; D might be TRBD1 (6 bases). Trimming cost V 0 bases and J 9 bases, with 15 bases left between them. In germline, CDR1 is DFQATT, CDR2 SNEGSKA (reference sequence). The CDR3 has 15 amino acids. The CDR3 loop reads CSARDFLEGGSPLHF. In DNA form, the CDR3 reads TGCAGTGCTAGAGATTTTTTAGAGGGGGGTTCACCCCTCCACTTT.

This clonotype was seen only a few times. The J gene is TRBJ1-3, the V gene TRBV18; no firm D call. The CDR3 spans 14 residues. Germline values: CDR1 KGHSH, CDR2 LQKENI. The V end was cut by 2 bases, the J end by 4 bases, with 9 bases between. In DNA, the CDR3 is TGTGCCAGCTCACCAGGGTTGGACGGAAACACCATATATTTT. Its translation is CASSPGLDGNTIYF. Full variable domain (outside the CDR3, taken from reference TRBV18 and TRBJ1-3): NAGVMQNPRHLVRRRGQEARLRCSPMKGHSHVYWYRQLPEEGLKFMVYLQKENIIDESGMPKERFSAEFPKEGPSILRIQQVVRGDSAAYFCASSPGLDGNTIYFGEGSWLTVV.

V usage is TRBV5-1 and J usage is TRBJ2-1, with D hard to call. The CDR3 covers 15 residues. Per germline, CDR1 SGHRS and CDR2 YFSETQ. Trimming left V 0 bases short and J 10 bases short, with 17 bases between. CDR3 sequence (DNA): TGCGCCAGCAGCTTGGGGCAGGCTAAGGACGGGGAGCAGTTCTTC. Translating it yields CASSLGQAKDGEQFF. Full variable domain (outside the CDR3, taken from reference TRBV5-1 and TRBJ2-1): KAGVTQTPRYLIKTRGQQVTLSCSPISGHRSVSWYQQTPGQGLQFLFEYFSETQRNKGNFPGRFSGRQFSNSRSEMNVSTLELGDSALYLCASSLGQAKDGEQFFGPGTRLTVL.

A few counts support this clonotype. The CDR3 region has the DNA TGTGCCAGCAGCCCCCGAAGACTAGCTTTTGTAGATGAGCAGTTCTTC. Its translation is CASSPRRLAFVDEQFF. The chain links TRBV7-9 to TRBJ2-1, with TRBD2 matching 7 bases. V was clipped by 5 bases and J by 8 bases; unmatched bases: 15. This CDR3 contains 16 residues. Looked up from germline, CDR1 is SEHNR and CDR2 is FQNEAQ (reference sequence).

This clonotype was found many times. The gene calls are TRBV5-1 and TRBJ2-7; perhaps D is TRBD1 or TRBD2 (5 bases each). Germline CDR1 reads SGHRS; CDR2 reads YFSETQ. V was trimmed by 5 bases and J by 3 bases, leaving 12 bases between them. This CDR3 spans 13 amino acids. In DNA, the CDR3 is TGCGCCAGCAGTTGGGACCGGTTCTACGAGCAGTACTTC. Its protein is CASSWDRFYEQYF.

This clonotype was seen repeatedly, ten times or more. V is TRBV6-5 and J is TRBJ1-5; TRBD1 matches 7 bases. The CDR3 contains 15 residues. V trimming: 0 bases; J trimming: 6 bases; junction bases outside the gene matches: 5. Germline assignment: CDR1 MNHEY and CDR2 SVGAGI. The CDR3 DNA reads as TGTGCCAGCAGTTACTCAGGGACAGTCGGTCAGCCCCAGCATTTT. This gives the protein CASSYSGTVGQPQHF.

This clonotype was counted only a few times. The genes are TRBV4-1 and TRBJ2-5; D gene ambiguous. CDR1 is MGHRA, CDR2 YSYEKL, per germline. Trimming shortened V by 4 bases and J by 5 bases, and 11 bases separated the two germline ends. There are 13 residues in the CDR3. CDR3 protein: CASSPNIVETQYF. The CDR3, as DNA: TGCGCCAGCAGCCCAAACATAGTTGAGACCCAGTACTTC.

The chain recombines TRBV29-1 with TRBJ1-1, with 11 bases matching TRBD1. The germline V gene has CDR1 SQVTM and CDR2 ANQGSEA. V gave up 6 bases and J gave up 5 bases; unmatched junction bases: 8. CDR3 size: 14 residues. The CDR3 region has the DNA TGCAGCGTCTTCCGGGACAGGGGGAGGACTGAAGCTTTCTTT. It yields the protein CSVFRDRGRTEAFF.

This clonotype was picked up a small number of times. It may be a read error: a sequence one base away is much more abundant. The CDR3 DNA sequence: TGCAGCGCAAAAACAGCCTCTGAAGCTTTCTTT. Its translation is CSAKTASEAFF. V and J are TRBV29-1 and TRBJ1-1; D remains unclear. This CDR3 is 11 amino acids long. Germline V gives CDR1 SQVTM, CDR2 ANQGSEA. Trimming took off 7 bases at V and 6 bases at J, with 12 bases between the two ends.

This clonotype was seen ten or more times. This chain joins TRBV7-9 and TRBJ2-7; 7 bases map to TRBD2. This CDR3 comprises 14 residues. The V and J ends lost 1 base and 6 bases, in that order; junction bases with no gene match: 6. Per germline, CDR1 SEHNR and CDR2 FQNEAQ (reference sequence). The DNA of the CDR3 is TGTGCCAGCAGCTTAGGGGGAGGGCCGGTCGAGCAGTACTTC. It is translated as CASSLGGGPVEQYF.

The rearrangement joins TRBV5-5 to TRBJ1-1; 9 nucleotides align to TRBD1. Germline V gives CDR1 SGHKS, CDR2 YYEKEE (reference sequence). J lost 11 bases, V lost 0 bases, and 8 bases had no gene match. The CDR3 has 14 amino acids. The CDR3 DNA follows: TGTGCCAGCAGCTTGGGGGGACAGGGTACAACGGCTTTCTTT. Encoded protein: CASSLGGQGTTAFF.

This clonotype has ten or more counts. The chain joins TRBV2 to TRBJ1-4, with D uncertain. The CDR3 has 13 amino acids. V was clipped by 4 bases and J by 8 bases, with 11 bases between them. The germline V gene has CDR1 SNHLY and CDR2 FYNNEI. The CDR3 DNA reads TGTGCCAGCAGTGTTACAGCTTGGGAAAAACTGTTTTTT. Amino acids: CASSVTAWEKLFF.

In its sample, this clonotype was seen a few times. This chain uses TRBV27 with TRBJ2-1; TRBD2 matches at 8 bases. The CDR3 spans 17 residues. Germline assignment: CDR1 MNHEY and CDR2 SMNVEV (reference sequence). After removal of 5 bases from V and 7 bases from J, the junction contained 16 bases not matched to a gene. The CDR3: CASSLPPREGLGNEQFF. The CDR3 DNA is TGTGCCAGCAGTCTCCCACCACGGGAGGGATTGGGTAATGAGCAGTTCTTC.

This clonotype was seen many times. The chain recombines TRBV5-8 with TRBJ1-2; TRBD1 agrees at 7 bases. CDR1 SGHTS and CDR2 YDEGEE come from the germline V gene. J was trimmed by 2 bases and V by 4 bases; bases with no gene match: 5. The CDR3 runs 14 residues. CDR3 DNA sequence: TGTGCCAGCAGCGATGGACAGGTGAACTATGGCTACACCTTC. Protein product: CASSDGQVNYGYTF.

A few counts support this clonotype. The rearrangement links TRBV14 to TRBJ1-6, with D hard to call. Germline values: CDR1 SGHDN, CDR2 FVKESK. V lost 3 bases and J 14 bases, leaving 8 bases between the germline ends. The length of the CDR3 is 11 residues. The CDR3 nucleotides read TGTGCCAGCAGCCATGGTAGCGCCCTCCACTTT. This translates into CASSHGSALHF. The variable domain in full, completed from reference TRBV14 and TRBJ1-6, reads EAGVTQFPSHSVIEKGQTVTLRCDPISGHDNLYWYRRVMGKEIKFLLHFVKESKQDESGMPNNRFLAERTGGTYSTLKVQPAELEDSGVYFCASSHGSALHFGNGTRLTVT.

There are many counts of this clonotype. This chain uses TRBV12-3 or TRBV12-4 with TRBJ2-7; 10 bases are a match to TRBD1. The CDR3 length is 14 residues. Trimming cost V 5 bases and J 5 bases; bases outside gene matches: 6. In nucleotides, the CDR3 is TGTGCCAGCAGTCACCGGGACAGGGGCAACGAGCAGTACTTC. Translating it yields CASSHRDRGNEQYF.